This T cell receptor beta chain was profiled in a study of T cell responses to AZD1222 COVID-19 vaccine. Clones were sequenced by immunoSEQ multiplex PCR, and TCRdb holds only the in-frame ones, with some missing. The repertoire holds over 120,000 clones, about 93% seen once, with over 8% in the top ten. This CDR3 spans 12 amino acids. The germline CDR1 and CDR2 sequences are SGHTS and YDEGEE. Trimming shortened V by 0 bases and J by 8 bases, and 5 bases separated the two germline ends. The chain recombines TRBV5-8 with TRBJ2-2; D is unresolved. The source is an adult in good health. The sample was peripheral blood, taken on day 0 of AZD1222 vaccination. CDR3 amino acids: CASSLETGELFF. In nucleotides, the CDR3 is TGTGCCAGCAGCTTGGAAACAGGGGAGCTGTTTTTT.